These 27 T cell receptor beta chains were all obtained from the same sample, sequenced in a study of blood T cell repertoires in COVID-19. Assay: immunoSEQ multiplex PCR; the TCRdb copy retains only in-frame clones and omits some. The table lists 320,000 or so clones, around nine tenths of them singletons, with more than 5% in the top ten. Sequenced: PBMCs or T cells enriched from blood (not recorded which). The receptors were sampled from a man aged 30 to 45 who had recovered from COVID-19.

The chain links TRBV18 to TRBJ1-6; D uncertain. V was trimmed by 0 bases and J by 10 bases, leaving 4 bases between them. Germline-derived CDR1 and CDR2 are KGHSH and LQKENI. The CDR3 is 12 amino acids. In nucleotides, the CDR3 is TGTGCCAGCTCACCACCGGGCTCACCCCTCCACTTT. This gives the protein CASSPPGSPLHF.

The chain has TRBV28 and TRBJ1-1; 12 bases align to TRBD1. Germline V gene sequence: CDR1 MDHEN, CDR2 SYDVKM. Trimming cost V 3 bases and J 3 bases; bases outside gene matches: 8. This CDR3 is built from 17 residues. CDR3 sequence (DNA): TGTGCCAGCAGTTTCCCGGGACAGGGGGCGTTCGACACTGAAGCTTTCTTT. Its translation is CASSFPGQGAFDTEAFF.

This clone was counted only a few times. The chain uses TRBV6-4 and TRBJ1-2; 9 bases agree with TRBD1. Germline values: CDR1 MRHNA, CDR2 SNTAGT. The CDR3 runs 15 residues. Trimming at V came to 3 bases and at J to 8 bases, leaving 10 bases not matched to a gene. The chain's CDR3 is CASSEAQGAGFGYTF. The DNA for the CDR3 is TGTGCCAGCAGTGAAGCACAGGGGGCGGGATTCGGCTACACCTTC.

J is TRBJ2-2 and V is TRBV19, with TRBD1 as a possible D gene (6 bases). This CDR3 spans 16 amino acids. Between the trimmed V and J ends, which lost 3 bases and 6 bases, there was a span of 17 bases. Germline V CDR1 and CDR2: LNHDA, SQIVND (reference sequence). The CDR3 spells CASSILVNRAAGELFF. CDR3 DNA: TGTGCCAGTAGTATCCTAGTAAACAGGGCTGCCGGGGAGCTGTTTTTT.

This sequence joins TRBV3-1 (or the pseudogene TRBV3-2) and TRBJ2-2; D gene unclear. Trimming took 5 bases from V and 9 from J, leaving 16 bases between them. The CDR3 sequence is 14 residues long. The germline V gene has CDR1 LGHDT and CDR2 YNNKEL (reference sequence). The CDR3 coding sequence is TGTGCCAGCAGCAACTCTTTCCTAGGATGGGAGCTGTTTTTT. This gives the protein CASSNSFLGWELFF.

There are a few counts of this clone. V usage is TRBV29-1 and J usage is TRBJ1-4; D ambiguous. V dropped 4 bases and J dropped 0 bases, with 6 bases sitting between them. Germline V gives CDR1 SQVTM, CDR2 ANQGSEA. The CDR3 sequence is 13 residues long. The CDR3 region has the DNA TGCAGCGTTGTCAGTGCAACTAATGAAAAACTGTTTTTT. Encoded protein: CSVVSATNEKLFF.

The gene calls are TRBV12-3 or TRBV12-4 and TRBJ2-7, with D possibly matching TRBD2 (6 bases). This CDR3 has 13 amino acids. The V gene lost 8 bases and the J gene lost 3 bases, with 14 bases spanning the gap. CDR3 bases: TGTGCCAGCGGGTTGGCGGGGAGCTACGAGCAGTACTTC. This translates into CASGLAGSYEQYF.

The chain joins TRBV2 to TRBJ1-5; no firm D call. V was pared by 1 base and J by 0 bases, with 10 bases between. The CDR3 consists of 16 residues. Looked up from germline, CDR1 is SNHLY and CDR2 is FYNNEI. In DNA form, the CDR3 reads TGTGCCAGCAGTGAAGTACAGACATATAGCAATCAGCCCCAGCATTTT. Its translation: CASSEVQTYSNQPQHF. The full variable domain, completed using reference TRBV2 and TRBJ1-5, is EPEVTQTPSHQVTQMGQEVILRCVPISNHLYFYWYRQILGQKVEFLVSFYNNEISEKSEIFDDQFSVERPDGSNFTLKIRSTKLEDSAMYFCASSEVQTYSNQPQHFGDGTRLSIL.

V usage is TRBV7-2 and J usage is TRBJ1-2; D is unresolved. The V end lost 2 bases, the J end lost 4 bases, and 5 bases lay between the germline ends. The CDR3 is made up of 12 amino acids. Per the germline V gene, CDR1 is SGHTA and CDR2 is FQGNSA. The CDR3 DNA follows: TGTGCCAGCAGCTTACCCCTCTATGGCTACACCTTC. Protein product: CASSLPLYGYTF.

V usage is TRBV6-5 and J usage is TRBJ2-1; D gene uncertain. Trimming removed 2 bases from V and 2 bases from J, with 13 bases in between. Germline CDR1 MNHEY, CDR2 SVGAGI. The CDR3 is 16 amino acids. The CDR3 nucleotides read TGTGCCAGCAGTTACCAGAGCGTGAAACCCTACAATGAGCAGTTCTTC. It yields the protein CASSYQSVKPYNEQFF.

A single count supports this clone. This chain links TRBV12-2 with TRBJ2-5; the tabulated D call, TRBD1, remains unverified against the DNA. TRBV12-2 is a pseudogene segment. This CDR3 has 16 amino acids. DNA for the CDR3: TGTGCAAGTCGCTTAAGGGCAGGGGGTAACCAAGAGACCCAGTACTTC. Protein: CASRLRAGGNQETQYF.

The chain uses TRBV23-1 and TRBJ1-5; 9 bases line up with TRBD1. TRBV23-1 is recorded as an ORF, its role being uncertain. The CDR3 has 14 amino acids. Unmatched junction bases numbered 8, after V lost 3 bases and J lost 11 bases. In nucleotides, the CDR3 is TGCGCCAGCAGTCAGGGACAGGGTGGTTCGGCCCAGCATTTT. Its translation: CASSQGQGGSAQHF.

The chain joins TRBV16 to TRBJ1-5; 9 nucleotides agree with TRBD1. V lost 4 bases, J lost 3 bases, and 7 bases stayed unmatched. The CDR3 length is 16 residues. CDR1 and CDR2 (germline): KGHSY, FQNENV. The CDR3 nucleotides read TGTGCCAGCAGCCCCCCGGGACAGGGTGACAATCAGCCCCAGCATTTT. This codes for CASSPPGQGDNQPQHF.

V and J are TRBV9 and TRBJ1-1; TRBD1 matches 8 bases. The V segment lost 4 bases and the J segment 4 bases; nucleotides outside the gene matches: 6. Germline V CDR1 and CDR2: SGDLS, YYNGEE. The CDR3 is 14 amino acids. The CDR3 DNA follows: TGTGCCAGCAGCTTACGACAGGGGCCCACTGAAGCTTTCTTT. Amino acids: CASSLRQGPTEAFF.

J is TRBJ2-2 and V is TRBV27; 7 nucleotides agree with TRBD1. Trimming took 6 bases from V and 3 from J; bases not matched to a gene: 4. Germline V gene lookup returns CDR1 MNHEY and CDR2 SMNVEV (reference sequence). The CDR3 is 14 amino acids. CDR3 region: CASRTGFDTGELFF. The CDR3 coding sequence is TGTGCCAGCAGGACAGGGTTTGACACCGGGGAGCTGTTTTTT.

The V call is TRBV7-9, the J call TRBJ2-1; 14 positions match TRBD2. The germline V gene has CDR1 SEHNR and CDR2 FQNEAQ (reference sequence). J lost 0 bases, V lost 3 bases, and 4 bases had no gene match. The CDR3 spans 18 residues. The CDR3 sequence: CASSFGLAGGYSYNEQFF. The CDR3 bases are TGTGCCAGCAGCTTTGGACTAGCGGGGGGATACTCCTACAATGAGCAGTTCTTC.

In nucleotides, the CDR3 is TGCGCCAGCAGCTTTACTAGCGGGGGAATGACAGATACGCAGTATTTT. Protein sequence: CASSFTSGGMTDTQYF. The chain has TRBV5-1 and TRBJ2-3, with 11 bases matching TRBD2. The CDR3 sequence is 16 residues long. With V trimmed by 2 bases and J by 3 bases, 5 bases remained unmatched. Germline CDR1 reads SGHRS; CDR2 reads YFSETQ.

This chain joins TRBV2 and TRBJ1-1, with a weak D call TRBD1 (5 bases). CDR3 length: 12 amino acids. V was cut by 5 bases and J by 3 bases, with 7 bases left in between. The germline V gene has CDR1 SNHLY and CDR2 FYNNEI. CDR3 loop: CASSPGYTEAFF. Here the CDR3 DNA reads TGTGCCAGCAGTCCAGGGTACACTGAAGCTTTCTTT.

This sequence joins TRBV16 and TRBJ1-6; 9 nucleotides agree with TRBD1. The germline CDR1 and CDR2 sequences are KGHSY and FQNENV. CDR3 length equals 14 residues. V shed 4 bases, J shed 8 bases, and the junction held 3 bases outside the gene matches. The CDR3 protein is CASSLTGGDSPLHF. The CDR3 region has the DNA TGTGCCAGCAGCCTGACAGGGGGGGATTCACCCCTCCACTTT. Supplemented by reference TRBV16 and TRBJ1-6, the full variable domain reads GEEVAQTPKHLVRGEGQKAKLYCAPIKGHSYVFWYQQVLKNEFKFLISFQNENVFDETGMPKERFSAKCLPNSPCSLEIQATKLEDSAVYFCASSLTGGDSPLHFGNGTRLTVT.

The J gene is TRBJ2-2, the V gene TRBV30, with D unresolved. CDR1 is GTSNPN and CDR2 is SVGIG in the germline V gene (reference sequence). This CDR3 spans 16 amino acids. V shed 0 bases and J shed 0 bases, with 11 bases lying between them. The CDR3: CAWSVHWASNTGELFF. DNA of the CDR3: TGTGCCTGGAGTGTACACTGGGCCTCGAACACCGGGGAGCTGTTTTTT. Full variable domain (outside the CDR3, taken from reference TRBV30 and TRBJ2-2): SQTIHQWPATLVQPVGSPLSLECTVEGTSNPNLYWYRQAAGRGLQLLFYSVGIGQISSEVPQNLSASRPQDRQFILSSKKLLLSDSGFYLCAWSVHWASNTGELFFGEGSRLTVL.

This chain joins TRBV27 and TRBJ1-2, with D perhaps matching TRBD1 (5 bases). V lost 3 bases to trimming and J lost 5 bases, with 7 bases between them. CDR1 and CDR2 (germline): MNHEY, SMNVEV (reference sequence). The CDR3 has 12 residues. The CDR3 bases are TGTGCCAGCAGTTTGGCAGGGTATGGCTACACCTTC. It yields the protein CASSLAGYGYTF.

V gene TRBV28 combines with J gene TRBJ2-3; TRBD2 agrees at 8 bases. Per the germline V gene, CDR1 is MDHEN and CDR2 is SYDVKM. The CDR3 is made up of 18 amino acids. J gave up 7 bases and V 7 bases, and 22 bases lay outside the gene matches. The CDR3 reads CASIRGRWASGYLNTQYF. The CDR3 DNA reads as TGTGCCAGCATCCGTGGGAGGTGGGCTAGCGGGTACTTAAATACGCAGTATTTT. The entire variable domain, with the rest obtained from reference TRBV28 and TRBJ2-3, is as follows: DVKVTQSSRYLVKRTGEKVFLECVQDMDHENMFWYRQDPGLGLRLIYFSYDVKMKEKGDIPEGYSVSREKKERFSLILESASTNQTSMYLCASIRGRWASGYLNTQYFGPGTRLTVL.

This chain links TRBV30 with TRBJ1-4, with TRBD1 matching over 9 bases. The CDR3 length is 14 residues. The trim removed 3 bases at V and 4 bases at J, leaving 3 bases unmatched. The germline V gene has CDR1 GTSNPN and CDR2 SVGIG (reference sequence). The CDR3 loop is CAWSQTGGNEKLFF. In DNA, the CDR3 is TGTGCCTGGAGCCAGACAGGGGGTAATGAAAAACTGTTTTTT.

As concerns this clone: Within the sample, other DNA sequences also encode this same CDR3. This chain's CDR3 is CASSTRQNSPLHF. CDR3 DNA sequence: TGTGCCAGTTCCACTCGACAGAATTCACCCCTCCACTTT. The J gene is TRBJ1-6, the V gene TRBV19; maybe TRBD1 (5 bases). This CDR3 contains 13 residues. CDR1 LNHDA and CDR2 SQIVND come from the germline V gene (reference sequence). V lost 8 bases and J lost 7, with 12 bases in between. The full variable domain, its missing parts supplied by reference TRBV19 and TRBJ1-6, is DGGITQSPKYLFRKEGQNVTLSCEQNLNHDAMYWYRQDPGQGLRLIYYSQIVNDFQKGDIAEGYSVSREKKESFPLTVTSAQKNPTAFYLCASSTRQNSPLHFGNGTRLTVT.

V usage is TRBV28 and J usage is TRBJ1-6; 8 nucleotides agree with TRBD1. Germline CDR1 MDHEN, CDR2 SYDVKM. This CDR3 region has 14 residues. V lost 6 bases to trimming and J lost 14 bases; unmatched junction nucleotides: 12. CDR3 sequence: CASSLTGVEEALHF. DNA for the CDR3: TGTGCCAGCAGCCTGACAGGGGTCGAAGAGGCCCTCCACTTT.

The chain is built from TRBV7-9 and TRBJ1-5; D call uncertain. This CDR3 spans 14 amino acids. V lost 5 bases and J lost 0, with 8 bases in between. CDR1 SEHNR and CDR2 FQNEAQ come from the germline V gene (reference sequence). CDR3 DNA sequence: TGTGCCAGCAGCATAGACAATAGCAATCAGCCCCAGCATTTT. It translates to CASSIDNSNQPQHF.

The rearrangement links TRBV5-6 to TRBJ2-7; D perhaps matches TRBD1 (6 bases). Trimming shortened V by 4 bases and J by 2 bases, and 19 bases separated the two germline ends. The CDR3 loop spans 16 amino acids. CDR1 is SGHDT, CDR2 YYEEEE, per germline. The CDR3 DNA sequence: TGTGCCAGCAGCATGGGTCAGGGGTCGGCCGCCTACGAGCAGTACTTC. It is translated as CASSMGQGSAAYEQYF. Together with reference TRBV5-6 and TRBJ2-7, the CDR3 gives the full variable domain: DAGVTQSPTHLIKTRGQQVTLRCSPKSGHDTVSWYQQALGQGPQFIFQYYEEEERQRGNFPDRFSGHQFPNYSSELNVNALLLGDSALYLCASSMGQGSAAYEQYFGPGTRLTVT.